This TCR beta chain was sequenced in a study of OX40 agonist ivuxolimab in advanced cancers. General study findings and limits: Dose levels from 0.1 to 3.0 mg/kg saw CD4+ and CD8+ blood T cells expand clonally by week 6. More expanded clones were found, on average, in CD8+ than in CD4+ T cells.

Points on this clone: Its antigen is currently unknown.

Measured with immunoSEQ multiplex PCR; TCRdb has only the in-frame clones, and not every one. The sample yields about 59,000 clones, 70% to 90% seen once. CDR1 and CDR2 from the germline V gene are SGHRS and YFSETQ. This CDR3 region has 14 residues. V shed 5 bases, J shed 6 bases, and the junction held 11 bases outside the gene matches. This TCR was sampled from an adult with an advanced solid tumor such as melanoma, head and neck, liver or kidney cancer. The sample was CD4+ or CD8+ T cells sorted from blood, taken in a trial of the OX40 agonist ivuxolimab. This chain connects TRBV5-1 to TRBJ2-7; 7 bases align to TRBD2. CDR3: CASSPPGLRIEQYF. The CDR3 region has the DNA TGCGCCAGCAGTCCGCCGGGACTAAGGATCGAGCAGTACTTC.